A single sample is the source of the 16 T cell receptor beta chains below, sequenced in a study of blood T cells in healthy people across ages. It was with a sample-barcoded 5' primer and a J-beta primer mix that a second PCR of roughly 6 to 12 cycles was run. MiXCR, applied by TCRdb to the 5' RACE reads, yields one record per CDR3 protein. Of hundreds of thousands of distinct CDR3 sequences listed, 49% are singletons. The sequenced sample was blood. The receptors originated from a woman aged 55 to 70 in good health.

The sample holds a few counts of this clonotype. The rearrangement links TRBV6-5 to TRBJ2-7; 10 positions match TRBD2. V gave up 7 bases and J gave up 3 bases; unmatched junction bases: 3. Germline CDR1 reads MNHEY; CDR2 reads SVGAGI. This CDR3 is 13 amino acids long. CDR3 residues: CASNGLADYEQYF. CDR3 nucleotide sequence: TGTGCCAGCAACGGACTAGCGGACTACGAGCAGTACTTC.

The chain links TRBV20-1 to TRBJ2-7, with TRBD2 identical over 8 bases. Germline V lookup: CDR1 DFQATT, CDR2 SNEGSKA (reference sequence). V trimming: 5 bases; J trimming: 2 bases; junction bases outside the gene matches: 14. CDR3 length: 16 residues. CDR3 residues: CSAWEGEREFPYEQYF. Written as DNA, the CDR3 is TGCAGTGCTTGGGAGGGGGAGCGGGAGTTCCCCTACGAGCAGTACTTC.

This clonotype occurred a few times. J is TRBJ2-2 and V is TRBV6-2 or TRBV6-3; D is uncertain. This CDR3 is built from 14 residues. Per germline, CDR1 MNHEY and CDR2 SVGEGT. Trimming stripped 4 bases from V and 5 bases from J, with 11 bases between. This chain's CDR3 is CASSFDLGTGELFF. The CDR3 DNA follows: TGTGCCAGCAGTTTCGACTTAGGTACCGGGGAGCTGTTTTTT.

The chain combines TRBV27 with TRBJ2-1; D is unresolved. Germline V gives CDR1 MNHEY, CDR2 SMNVEV (reference sequence). The ends were cut back, 5 bases at V and 10 bases at J, with 15 bases in the middle. The CDR3 runs to 13 residues. The CDR3 DNA sequence: TGTGCCAGCAGTCCGATATACTCCTACGAGCAGTTCTTC. Its protein is CASSPIYSYEQFF.

This clonotype turned up a few times. The chain employs TRBV11-2 and TRBJ1-1; TRBD1 agrees at 10 bases. V lost 4 bases and J lost 7; bases outside the gene matches: 6. In germline, CDR1 is SGHAT, CDR2 FQNNGV. This CDR3 has 14 residues. The CDR3 sequence is CASSSRDRGGEAFF. The DNA for the CDR3 is TGTGCCAGCAGCTCCCGGGACAGGGGAGGTGAAGCTTTCTTT.

The chain has TRBV5-6 and TRBJ1-2; D not certain. The CDR3 consists of 11 residues. Germline CDR1 SGHDT, CDR2 YYEEEE. V shed 0 bases and J shed 6 bases, with 3 bases lying between them. The CDR3 here is CASSLENGYTF. CDR3 bases: TGTGCCAGCAGCTTGGAAAATGGCTACACCTTC.

In DNA form, the CDR3 reads TGTGCCAGCAGCTTAAGGGGCGGCGGGAGCTCCTACGAGCAGTACTTC. Translating gives CASSLRGGGSSYEQYF. V usage is TRBV7-3 and J usage is TRBJ2-7, with TRBD2 identical over 7 bases. Germline V gene data show CDR1 as SGHTA and CDR2 as FQGTGA. The V segment lost 1 base and the J segment 0 bases; nucleotides outside the gene matches: 6. The CDR3 totals 16 residues.

The chain recombines TRBV7-9 with TRBJ2-7, with D unresolved. V lost 5 bases and J 0 bases, leaving 11 bases between the germline ends. Looked up from germline, CDR1 is SEHNR and CDR2 is FQNEAQ (reference sequence). CDR3 size: 14 residues. The CDR3 coding sequence is TGTGCCAGCAGCCAGGTGGCAGCCTCCTACGAGCAGTACTTC. This gives the protein CASSQVAASYEQYF.

The chain links TRBV4-3 to TRBJ2-5; TRBD2 aligns across 9 bases. Germline V gives CDR1 LGHNA, CDR2 YSLEER. The V gene end was trimmed by 1 base and the J gene end by 4 bases; junction bases not matched to a gene: 4. The CDR3 runs 15 residues. The CDR3 is CASSQVRAGGETQYF. For the CDR3, the DNA is TGCGCCAGCAGCCAAGTTCGAGCGGGAGGAGAGACCCAGTACTTC.

The chain employs TRBV18 and TRBJ1-2; D might be TRBD1 (5 bases). Trimming removed 2 bases from V and 5 bases from J, with 9 bases in between. From germline, CDR1 is KGHSH and CDR2 LQKENI. This CDR3 contains 13 residues. The CDR3 sequence is CASSPGALYGYTF. Here the CDR3 DNA reads TGTGCCAGCTCACCAGGGGCCTTATATGGCTACACCTTC.

There are a few counts of this clonotype. This chain links TRBV7-9 with TRBJ2-7; 10 nucleotides agree with TRBD2. V dropped 7 bases and J dropped 0; count of bases not matched to a gene: 6. This CDR3 region has 15 residues. Germline V gives CDR1 SEHNR, CDR2 FQNEAQ (reference sequence). The CDR3 protein is CASTLAGDPSYEQYF. For the CDR3, the DNA is TGTGCCAGCACCCTAGCGGGAGATCCCTCCTACGAGCAGTACTTC.

This chain connects TRBV28 to TRBJ1-1; 7 bases fit TRBD1. V gave up 4 bases and J gave up 2 bases; unmatched junction bases: 4. The V gene's germline CDR1 is MDHEN and CDR2 SYDVKM. The CDR3 is 14 amino acids. For the CDR3, the DNA is TGTGCCAGCAGTTCCTACAGGGGAAACACTGAAGCTTTCTTT. Translation: CASSSYRGNTEAFF.

V gene TRBV10-3 combines with J gene TRBJ2-7, with D possibly being TRBD1 or TRBD2 (6 bases each). The CDR3 is 14 amino acids. Germline V gene sequence: CDR1 ENHRY, CDR2 SYGVKD. V lost 2 bases, J lost 6 bases, and 14 bases lay in between. CDR3 DNA sequence: TGTGCCATCAGTGAGCCTCCGGGGGCCCCCGAGCAGTACTTC. Protein: CAISEPPGAPEQYF.

V gene TRBV14 combines with J gene TRBJ2-5, with TRBD1 identical over 8 bases. CDR3 length: 16 amino acids. After removal of 4 bases from V and 2 bases from J, the junction contained 9 bases not matched to a gene. Germline CDR1 and CDR2: SGHDN and FVKESK. The CDR3, as DNA: TGTGCCAGCAGCCTTCCAGGGGGCGGTAGGCAAGAGACCCAGTACTTC. Amino acids: CASSLPGGGRQETQYF.

The gene calls are TRBV20-1 and TRBJ2-3; either TRBD1 or TRBD2 may supply D (5 bases each). V dropped 2 bases and J dropped 1 base, with 10 bases sitting between them. The CDR3 length is 14 residues. CDR1 is DFQATT, CDR2 SNEGSKA, per germline (reference sequence). CDR3 sequence reads: CSARMGERTDTQYF. The CDR3 DNA reads as TGCAGTGCTAGAATGGGGGAACGCACAGATACGCAGTATTTT.

The chain is built from TRBV27 and TRBJ2-4; D perhaps matches TRBD2 (6 bases). The J call is in doubt because the DNA end fits TRBJ2-7 better. This CDR3 has 15 residues. Germline V gene sequence: CDR1 MNHEY, CDR2 SMNVEV (reference sequence). This CDR3 is CASSLAVVGRYEQYF. The CDR3 DNA is TGTGCCAGCAGCTTAGCGGTCGTAGGCAGATACGAGCAGTACTTC.